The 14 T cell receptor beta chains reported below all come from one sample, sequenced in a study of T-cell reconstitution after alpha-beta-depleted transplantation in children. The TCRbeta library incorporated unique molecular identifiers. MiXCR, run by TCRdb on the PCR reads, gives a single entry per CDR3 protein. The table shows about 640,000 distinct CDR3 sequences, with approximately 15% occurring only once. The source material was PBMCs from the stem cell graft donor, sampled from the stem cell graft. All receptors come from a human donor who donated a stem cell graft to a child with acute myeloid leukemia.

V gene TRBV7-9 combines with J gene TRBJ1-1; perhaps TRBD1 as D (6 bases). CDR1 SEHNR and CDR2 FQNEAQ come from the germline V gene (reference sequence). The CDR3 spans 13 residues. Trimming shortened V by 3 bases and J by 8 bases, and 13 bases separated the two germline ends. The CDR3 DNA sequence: TGTGCCAGCAGCTTTGGGGGCGGAAGAGAAGCTTTCTTT. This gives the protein CASSFGGGREAFF.

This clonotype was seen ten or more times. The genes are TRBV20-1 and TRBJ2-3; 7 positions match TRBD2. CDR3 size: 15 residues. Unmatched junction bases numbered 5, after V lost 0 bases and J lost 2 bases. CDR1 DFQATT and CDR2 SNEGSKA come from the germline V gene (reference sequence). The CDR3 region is CSARDREEYTDTQYF. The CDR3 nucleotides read TGCAGTGCTAGAGATCGGGAGGAGTACACAGATACGCAGTATTTT.

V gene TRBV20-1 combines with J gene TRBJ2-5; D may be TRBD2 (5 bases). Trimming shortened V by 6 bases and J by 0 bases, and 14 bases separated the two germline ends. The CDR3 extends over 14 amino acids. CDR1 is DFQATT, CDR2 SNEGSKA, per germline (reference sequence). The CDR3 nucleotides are TGCAGTGCCGTCTCAACGGGGTACCAAGAGACCCAGTACTTC. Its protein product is CSAVSTGYQETQYF.

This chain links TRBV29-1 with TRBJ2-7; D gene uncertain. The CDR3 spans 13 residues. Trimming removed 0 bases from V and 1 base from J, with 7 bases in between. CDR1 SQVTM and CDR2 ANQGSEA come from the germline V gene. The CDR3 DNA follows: TGCAGCGTTGAAGATCACAAATCCTACGAGCAGTACTTC. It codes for CSVEDHKSYEQYF.

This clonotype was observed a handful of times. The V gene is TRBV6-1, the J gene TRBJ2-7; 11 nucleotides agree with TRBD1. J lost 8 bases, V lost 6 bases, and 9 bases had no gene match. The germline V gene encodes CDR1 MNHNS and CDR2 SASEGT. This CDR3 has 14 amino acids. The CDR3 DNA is TGTGCCAGCAGGTCGGGGACAGGGGGGCGACAGCAGTACTTC. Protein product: CASRSGTGGRQQYF.

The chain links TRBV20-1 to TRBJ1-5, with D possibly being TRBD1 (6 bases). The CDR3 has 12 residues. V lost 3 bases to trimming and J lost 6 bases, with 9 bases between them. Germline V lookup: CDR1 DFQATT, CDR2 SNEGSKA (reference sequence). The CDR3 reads CSASRGSQPQHF. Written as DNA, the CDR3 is TGCAGTGCTAGTAGGGGGTCTCAGCCCCAGCATTTT.

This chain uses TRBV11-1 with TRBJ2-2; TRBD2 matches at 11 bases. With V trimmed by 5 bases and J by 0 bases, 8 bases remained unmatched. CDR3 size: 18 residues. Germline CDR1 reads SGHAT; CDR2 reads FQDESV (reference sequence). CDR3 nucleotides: TGTGCCAGCAGCATCTCCACTAGCGGGGGAACGAACACCGGGGAGCTGTTTTTT. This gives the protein CASSISTSGGTNTGELFF.

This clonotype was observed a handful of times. CDR3 in amino acids: CASSLHEYSNQPQHF. The DNA for the CDR3 is TGTGCCAGCAGCTTACACGAGTATAGCAATCAGCCCCAGCATTTT. This sequence joins TRBV12-3 or TRBV12-4 and TRBJ1-5; D call uncertain. CDR3 length: 15 residues. The V end lost 6 bases, the J end lost 0 bases, and 12 bases lay between the germline ends.

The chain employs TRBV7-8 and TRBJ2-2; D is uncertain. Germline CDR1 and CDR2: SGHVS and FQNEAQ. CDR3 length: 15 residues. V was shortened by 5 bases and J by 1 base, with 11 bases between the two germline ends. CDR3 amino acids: CASSGQMGNTGELFF. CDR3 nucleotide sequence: TGTGCCAGCAGCGGTCAAATGGGGAACACCGGGGAGCTGTTTTTT. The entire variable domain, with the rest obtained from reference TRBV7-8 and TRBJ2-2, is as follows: GAGVSQSPRYKVAKRGQDVALRCDPISGHVSLFWYQQALGQGPEFLTYFQNEAQLDKSGLPSDRFFAERPEGSVSTLKIQRTQQEDSAVYLCASSGQMGNTGELFFGEGSRLTVL.

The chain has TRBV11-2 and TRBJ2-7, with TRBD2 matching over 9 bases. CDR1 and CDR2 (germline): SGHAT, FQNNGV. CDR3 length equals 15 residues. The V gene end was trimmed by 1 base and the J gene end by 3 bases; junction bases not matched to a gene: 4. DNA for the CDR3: TGTGCCAGCAGCTTAGGAGGTAGCGGGGGCTACGAGCAGTACTTC. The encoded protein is CASSLGGSGGYEQYF.

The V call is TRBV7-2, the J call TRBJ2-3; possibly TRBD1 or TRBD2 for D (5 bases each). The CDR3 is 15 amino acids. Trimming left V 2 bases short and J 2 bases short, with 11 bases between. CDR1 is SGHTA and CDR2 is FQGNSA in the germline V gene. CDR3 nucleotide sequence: TGTGCCAGCAGCTTACAAGGGACCAACACAGATACGCAGTATTTT. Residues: CASSLQGTNTDTQYF.

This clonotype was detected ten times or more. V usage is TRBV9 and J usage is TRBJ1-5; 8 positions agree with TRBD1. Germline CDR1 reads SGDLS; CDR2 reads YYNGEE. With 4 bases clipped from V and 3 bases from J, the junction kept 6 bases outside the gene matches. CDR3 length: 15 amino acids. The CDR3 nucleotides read TGTGCCAGCAGCCCAGCGACAGGGGTCAATCAGCCCCAGCATTTT. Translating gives CASSPATGVNQPQHF.

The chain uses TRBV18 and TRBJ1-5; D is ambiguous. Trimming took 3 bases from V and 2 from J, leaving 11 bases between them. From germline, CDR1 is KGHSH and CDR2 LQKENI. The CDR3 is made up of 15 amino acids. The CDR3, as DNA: TGTGCCAGCTCACCGGATGGGATTGGCAATCAGCCCCAGCATTTT. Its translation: CASSPDGIGNQPQHF. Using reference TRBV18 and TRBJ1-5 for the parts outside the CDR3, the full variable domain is NAGVMQNPRHLVRRRGQEARLRCSPMKGHSHVYWYRQLPEEGLKFMVYLQKENIIDESGMPKERFSAEFPKEGPSILRIQQVVRGDSAAYFCASSPDGIGNQPQHFGDGTRLSIL.

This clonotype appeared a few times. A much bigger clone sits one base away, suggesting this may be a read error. Here the CDR3 DNA reads TGCGCCAGCAGCCAAGATAGAACTAATGGGCAGCACTTC. This translates into CASSQDRTNGQHF. The rearrangement joins TRBV4-3 to TRBJ2-7; D is ambiguous. Germline V gene data show CDR1 as LGHNA and CDR2 as YSLEER. CDR3 length: 13 residues.